This TCR beta chain is drawn from a study of siplizumab effects on memory and regulatory T cells. The germline V and J ends were trimmed by 4 bases and 2 bases, with 9 bases remaining between them. The V gene's germline CDR1 is SGHRS and CDR2 YFSETQ. This CDR3 is built from 13 residues. The method was immunoSEQ multiplex PCR; TCRdb's version includes in-frame clones alone and lacks a portion of them. The data hold around 68,000 clones, with 80% to 90% observed a single time. The chain combines TRBV5-1 with TRBJ1-1; no clear D. The TCR comes from a human donor in good health. The sequenced sample was Tregs sorted from blood. The CDR3 region is CASSPGSNTEAFF. In nucleotides, the CDR3 is TGCGCCAGCAGCCCGGGGTCAAACACTGAAGCTTTCTTT. The variable domain in full, completed from reference TRBV5-1 and TRBJ1-1, reads KAGVTQTPRYLIKTRGQQVTLSCSPISGHRSVSWYQQTPGQGLQFLFEYFSETQRNKGNFPGRFSGRQFSNSRSEMNVSTLELGDSALYLCASSPGSNTEAFFGQGTRLTVV.